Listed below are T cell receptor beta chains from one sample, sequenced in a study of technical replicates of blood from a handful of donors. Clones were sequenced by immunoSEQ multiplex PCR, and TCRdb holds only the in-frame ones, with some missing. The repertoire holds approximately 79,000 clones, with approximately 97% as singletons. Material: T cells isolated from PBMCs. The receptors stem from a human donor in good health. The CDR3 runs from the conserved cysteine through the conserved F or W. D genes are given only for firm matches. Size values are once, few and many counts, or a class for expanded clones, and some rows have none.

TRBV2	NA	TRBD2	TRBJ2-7	CASRPAGAFYEQYF	TGTGCCAGCAGGCCAGCGGGAGCTTTTTACGAGCAGTACTTC
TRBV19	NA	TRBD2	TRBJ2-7	CASSILAGPYEQYF	TGTGCCAGTAGTATTCTAGCGGGGCCCTACGAGCAGTACTTC
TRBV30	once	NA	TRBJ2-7	CAWTPGGVYEQYF	TGTGCCTGGACGCCTGGAGGAGTTTACGAGCAGTACTTC
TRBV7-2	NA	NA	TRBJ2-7	CASSLVRLVVSYEQYF	TGTGCCAGCAGCTTAGTTAGACTAGTCGTATCCTACGAGCAGTACTTC
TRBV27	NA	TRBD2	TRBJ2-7	CASGSGRAASYEQYF	TGTGCCAGCGGAAGCGGGAGGGCCGCTTCCTACGAGCAGTACTTC
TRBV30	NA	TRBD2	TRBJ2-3	CAWSSGSTNTQYF	TGTGCCTGGAGTAGCGGGAGCACGAATACGCAGTATTTT
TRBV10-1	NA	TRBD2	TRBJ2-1	CASSDTDYQTSGPKIPYNEQFF	TGCGCCAGCAGTGACACCGACTACCAGACTAGCGGGCCCAAGATCCCCTACAATGAGCAGTTCTTC
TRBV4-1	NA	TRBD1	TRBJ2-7	CASSQPGTGNYEQYF	TGCGCCAGCAGCCAACCCGGGACAGGAAACTACGAGCAGTACTTC
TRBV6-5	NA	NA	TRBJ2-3	CASRFQSTDTQYF	TGTGCCAGCAGATTCCAAAGCACAGATACGCAGTATTTT
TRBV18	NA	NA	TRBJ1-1	CASSPGRLNTEAFF	TGTGCCAGCTCACCAGGGAGGTTGAACACTGAAGCTTTCTTT
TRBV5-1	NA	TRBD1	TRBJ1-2	CASSEGQGVGYTF	TGCGCCAGCAGCGAGGGACAGGGCGTCGGCTACACCTTC
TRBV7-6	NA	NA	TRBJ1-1	CASSSGLLNTEAFF	TGTGCCAGCAGCTCGGGACTCCTGAACACTGAAGCTTTCTTT
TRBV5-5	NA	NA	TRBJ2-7	CASSQPREIPEQYF	TGTGCCAGCAGTCAGCCCCGGGAAATCCCCGAGCAGTACTTC
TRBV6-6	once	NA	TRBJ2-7	CASSYPDEQYF	TGTGCCAGCAGTTACCCGGACGAGCAGTACTTC
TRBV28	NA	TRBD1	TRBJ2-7	CASRGQGVPYEQYF	TGTGCCAGCAGGGGACAGGGAGTCCCCTACGAGCAGTACTTC
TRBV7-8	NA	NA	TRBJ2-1	CASSVTGAYNEQFF	TGTGCCAGCAGCGTCACAGGTGCCTACAATGAGCAGTTCTTC
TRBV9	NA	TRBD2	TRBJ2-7	CASSVDFGRTSYEQYF	TGTGCCAGCAGCGTGGATTTCGGGAGGACCTCCTACGAGCAGTACTTC
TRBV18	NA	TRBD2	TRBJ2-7	CASSPASGVYEQYF	TGTGCCAGCTCACCGGCTAGCGGGGTGTACGAGCAGTACTTC
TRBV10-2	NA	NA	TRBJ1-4	CASREAGANEKLFF	TGCGCCAGCAGGGAGGCAGGGGCAAATGAAAAACTGTTTTTT
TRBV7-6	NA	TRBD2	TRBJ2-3	CASSLLGLAGGPTDTQYF	TGTGCCAGCAGCTTACTCGGACTAGCGGGAGGGCCGACAGATACGCAGTATTTT
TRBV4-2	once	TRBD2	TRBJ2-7	CASSRREGSYEQYF	TGTGCCAGCAGCCGGCGGGAGGGCTCCTACGAGCAGTACTTC
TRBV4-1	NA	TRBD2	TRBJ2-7	CASSQGLAGYEQYF	TGCGCCAGCAGCCAAGGACTAGCGGGATACGAGCAGTACTTC
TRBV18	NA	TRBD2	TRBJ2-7	CASSPREGSGEQYF	TGTGCCAGCTCACCACGGGAGGGGAGTGGCGAGCAGTACTTC
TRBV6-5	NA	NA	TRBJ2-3	CASSYSTGTDTQYF	TGTGCCAGCAGTTACTCGACAGGCACAGATACGCAGTATTTT
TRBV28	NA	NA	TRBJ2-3	CASSSPRASLTDTQYF	TGTGCCAGCAGTTCACCCCGGGCTAGCCTGACAGATACGCAGTATTTT
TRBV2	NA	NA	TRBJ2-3	CASSGGHLSTDTQYF	TGTGCCAGCAGTGGTGGACATTTAAGCACAGATACGCAGTATTTT
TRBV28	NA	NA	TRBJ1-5	CASTPPGRAQHF	TGTGCCAGCACCCCTCCTGGGAGGGCCCAGCATTTT
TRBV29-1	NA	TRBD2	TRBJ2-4	CSVEMLLAGELKNIQYF	TGCAGCGTTGAAATGTTGTTAGCGGGAGAACTAAAAAACATTCAGTACTTC
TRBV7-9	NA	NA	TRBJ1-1	CASSLTGTEAFF	TGTGCCAGCAGCTTGACTGGGACTGAAGCTTTCTTT
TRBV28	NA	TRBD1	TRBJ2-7	CASRRPGQGSYEQYF	TGTGCCAGCAGGCGACCGGGACAGGGCTCCTACGAGCAGTACTTC
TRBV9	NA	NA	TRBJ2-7	CASSPGPYEQYF	TGTGCCAGCAGCCCAGGGCCCTACGAGCAGTACTTC
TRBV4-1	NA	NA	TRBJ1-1	CASSQDRGLAEAFF	TGCGCCAGCAGCCAAGACCGAGGGCTCGCTGAAGCTTTCTTT
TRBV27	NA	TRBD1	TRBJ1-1	CASSPTGRWTEAFF	TGTGCCAGCAGTCCGACAGGGCGGTGGACTGAAGCTTTCTTT
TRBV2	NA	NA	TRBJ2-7	CASSEARDTPYEQYF	TGTGCCAGCAGTGAAGCGCGAGACACCCCCTACGAGCAGTACTTC
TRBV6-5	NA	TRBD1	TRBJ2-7	CASSYVSGTGDEQYF	TGTGCCAGCAGTTACGTATCCGGGACAGGGGACGAGCAGTACTTC
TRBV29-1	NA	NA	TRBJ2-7	CSVEGQKVNEQYF	TGCAGCGTTGAAGGGCAAAAAGTCAACGAGCAGTACTTC
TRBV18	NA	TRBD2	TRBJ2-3	CATKKRREGTDTQYF	TGTGCCACAAAAAAGCGGCGGGAGGGAACAGATACGCAGTATTTT
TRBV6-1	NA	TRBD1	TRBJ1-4	CAASLTGVTNEKLFF	TGTGCCGCGAGCCTGACAGGGGTAACTAATGAAAAACTGTTTTTT